These T cell receptor beta chains were read from a single sample in a study of technical replicates of blood from a handful of donors. TCRdb's copy holds only in-frame clones and misses some; the assay was immunoSEQ multiplex PCR. This sample carries under 75,000 clones, 90% to 95% of them seen once, and the ten largest clones take about 0.4%. The sequenced sample consisted of T cells isolated from PBMCs. These receptor sequences come from a human donor in good health. The CDR3 runs from the conserved cysteine through the conserved F or W. The D gene is left open where the match is weak. Part of the rows lack a size; the others show once, few, many or a class for expanded clones.

TRBJ2-7,-,TRBV11-3,TRBD1,TGTGCCAGCAGCTCCGGGACAGGGGATTACGAGCAGTACTTC,CASSSGTGDYEQYF
TRBJ2-7,-,TRBV6-1,TRBD1,TGTGCCAGCTTATTACCGGGACAGAGCTACGAGCAGTACTTC,CASLLPGQSYEQYF
TRBJ2-7,-,TRBV21-1,-,TGTGCCAGCAGCAAATATAGGGGGGACAGGGTGGGCTACGAGCAGTACTTC,CASSKYRGDRVGYEQYF
TRBJ1-1,-,TRBV11-3,-,TGTGCCAGCAGCTTAGGGGTACAGGCGAACACTGAAGCTTTCTTT,CASSLGVQANTEAFF
TRBJ1-2,-,TRBV7-2,TRBD1,TGTGCCAGCAGCCTACAGGGGTTGGGGAAAAACTATGGCTACACCTTC,CASSLQGLGKNYGYTF
TRBJ2-7,-,TRBV27,-,TGTGCCAGCAGTATCGGGGAAACCTACGAGCAGTACTTC,CASSIGETYEQYF
TRBJ2-7,-,TRBV19,TRBD1,TGTGCCAGTAGTATGGGGGACAGCACAATCTACGAGCAGTACTTC,CASSMGDSTIYEQYF
TRBJ1-2,-,TRBV5-1,TRBD1,TGCGCCAGCAGCCCGGAGGGACAGTTTGGCTACACCTTC,CASSPEGQFGYTF
TRBJ2-1,-,TRBV5-1,TRBD2,TGCGCCAGCAGCTTGGATAGCGGGAGGGATGAGCAGTTCTTC,CASSLDSGRDEQFF
TRBJ1-1,-,TRBV30,TRBD1,TGTGCCTGGACTAAATGGGGACAGATGAACACTGAAGCTTTCTTT,CAWTKWGQMNTEAFF
TRBJ1-5,-,TRBV19,-,TGTGCCAGTAGTATAGGGGCGGGAAAAGGACAGCCCCAGCATTTT,CASSIGAGKGQPQHF
TRBJ1-4,-,TRBV28,-,TGTGCTTTAGGGGTCGTAAGTGAAAAACTGTTTTTT,CALGVVSEKLFF
TRBJ2-3,-,TRBV19,TRBD2,TGTGCCAGTAGTATAATCCGACTAGCGGGAGTAGGAGATACGCAGTATTTT,CASSIIRLAGVGDTQYF
TRBJ2-2,once,TRBV27,-,TGTGCCAGCAGTCCCTGGGCCTCCAGCGGGGAGCTGTTTTTT,CASSPWASSGELFF
TRBJ2-7,-,TRBV30,-,TGTGCCTGGAGTCCCCGTCCCTACGAGCAGTACTTC,CAWSPRPYEQYF
TRBJ1-3,once,TRBV9,TRBD1,TGTGCCAGCAGCGATCGAGACAGGGTTGGCTCTGGAAACACCATATATTTT,CASSDRDRVGSGNTIYF
TRBJ2-7,-,TRBV30,TRBD1,TGTGCCTGGGGGACAGGTGGATCGTACGAGCAGTACTTC,CAWGTGGSYEQYF
TRBJ2-2,-,TRBV5-4,TRBD1,TGTGCCAGCAGCACAGGGGCCTCCGGGGAGCTGTTTTTT,CASSTGASGELFF
TRBJ2-5,-,TRBV20-1,-,TGCAGTGGTGTAGCGTCAGAGACCCAGTACTTC,CSGVASETQYF
TRBJ2-2,-,TRBV27,TRBD1,TGTGCCAGCAGTTTCAGGGGGCGGGGGGAGCTGTTTTTT,CASSFRGRGELFF
TRBJ2-7,-,TRBV11-3,TRBD2,TGTGCCAGCAGCGACACAGGGACTAGCGGGAGAAACGAGCAGTACTTC,CASSDTGTSGRNEQYF
TRBJ2-7,-,TRBV7-2,TRBD2,TGTGCCAGCAGCTCACTGGGAGGGTTCTACGAGCAGTACTTC,CASSSLGGFYEQYF
TRBJ2-1,-,TRBV2,TRBD1,TGTGCCAGCAGTGTTTCGGGACAGGGACTACATGAGCAGTTCTTC,CASSVSGQGLHEQFF
TRBJ1-1,-,TRBV2,-,TGTGCCAGCAGTGAATCCGGGGGTCCCAACACTGAAGCTTTCTTT,CASSESGGPNTEAFF
TRBJ2-7,-,TRBV2,TRBD2,TGTGCCAGCAGTGGTAGCGGGGTCTACGAGCAGTACTTC,CASSGSGVYEQYF
TRBJ1-1,-,TRBV6-1,-,TGTGCCAGCAGTGTGGCTGACAGCACTGAAGCTTTCTTT,CASSVADSTEAFF
TRBJ1-1,-,TRBV7-2,TRBD1,TGTGCCAGCAGCCCCCGACAGGGAGGAACTGAAGCTTTCTTT,CASSPRQGGTEAFF
TRBJ1-3,-,TRBV10-3,TRBD1,TGTGCCATCAGTGAGACCACAGGGGGAGGAAACACCATATATTTT,CAISETTGGGNTIYF
TRBJ2-7,-,TRBV30,-,TGTGCCTGGAGTGTAATTGCGTACGAGCAGTACTTC,CAWSVIAYEQYF
TRBJ1-3,-,TRBV30,-,TGTGCCTGGAGTGTCCCCGGGGGGACAGGAAACACCATATATTTT,CAWSVPGGTGNTIYF
TRBJ2-3,-,TRBV19,-,TGTGCCAGTAGTAAGCGCCCTGGGTTTGCTAGCACAGATACGCAGTATTTT,CASSKRPGFASTDTQYF
TRBJ1-1,-,TRBV7-2,TRBD1,TGTGCCAGCAGCAGACAGGGGGCCCGAACTGAAGCTTTCTTT,CASSRQGARTEAFF
TRBJ2-2,-,TRBV7-7,TRBD1,TGTGCCAGCAGCGGAGACAGGGATGGAACCGGGGAGCTGTTTTTT,CASSGDRDGTGELFF
TRBJ2-2,-,TRBV4-3,-,TGCGCCAGCAGCCAAGACGGGGTAGACACCGGGGAGCTGTTTTTT,CASSQDGVDTGELFF
TRBJ1-2,-,TRBV29-1,TRBD1,TGCAGCGCCGGGCCCAGGGACAGGGAGTATGGCTACACCTTC,CSAGPRDREYGYTF
TRBJ2-5,-,TRBV7-2,TRBD2,TGTGCCAGCAGCCCGGCGGGGCGGGAGGGCCGTGAGACCCAGTACTTC,CASSPAGREGRETQYF
TRBJ2-1,once,TRBV10-2,TRBD2,TGCGCCAGCATACTAGCGGGAGTTACTGAGCAGTTCTTC,CASILAGVTEQFF
TRBJ2-5,-,TRBV2,TRBD1,TGTGCCAGCAGTTATTTCCACAGGGGCCAAGAGACCCAGTACTTC,CASSYFHRGQETQYF
TRBJ2-6,-,TRBV27,TRBD1,TGTGCCAGCAAGGGGGCTAAAGGGGCCAACGTCCTGACTTTC,CASKGAKGANVLTF
TRBJ1-1,-,TRBV5-1,-,TGCGCCAGCAGCTCAATGGACAGAGATTTAGGTGAAGCTTTCTTT,CASSSMDRDLGEAFF
TRBJ2-7,-,TRBV6-1,TRBD2,TGTGCCAGCAGTGTATATTCTAGCGGGGTCTACGAGCAGTACTTC,CASSVYSSGVYEQYF
TRBJ1-2,-,TRBV28,TRBD1,TGTGCCAGCAGGTTAACAGGGGGCCATGGCTACACCTTC,CASRLTGGHGYTF
TRBJ2-7,-,TRBV9,TRBD1,TGTGCCAGCAGCGGAGGGACAGGGGTCTACGAGCAGTACTTC,CASSGGTGVYEQYF
TRBJ1-1,-,TRBV5-1,-,TGCGCCAGCAGCTTGGGAGGGTCCAACACTGAAGCTTTCTTT,CASSLGGSNTEAFF
TRBJ2-7,-,TRBV7-9,TRBD2,TGTGCCAGCAGCCGGTCGTCGGGAGGGCCCTACGAGCAGTACTTC,CASSRSSGGPYEQYF
TRBJ2-3,-,TRBV27,TRBD1,TGTGCCAGCAGGGGAGGGACAGGGCCTTCAGATACGCAGTATTTT,CASRGGTGPSDTQYF
TRBJ2-1,-,TRBV2,TRBD2,TGTGCCAGCAGTGAAATCTTAGCGGGAGGCAATGAGCAGTTCTTC,CASSEILAGGNEQFF
TRBJ1-1,-,TRBV19,-,TGTGCCAGTAGTATTTCCAGGGCAGGGCTAGGGACTGAAGCTTTCTTT,CASSISRAGLGTEAFF
TRBJ2-1,-,TRBV2,-,TGTGCCAGCAGTGAAAGGGGCCGGCTGTTCTTC,CASSERGRLFF
TRBJ1-2,once,TRBV7-2,TRBD1,TGTGCCAGCAGCCGGGACAGGGGCGGCTACACCTTC,CASSRDRGGYTF
TRBJ2-2,-,TRBV9,TRBD2,TGTGCCAGCAGCGTAGGGCGGGAGGTCAGCACCGGGGAGCTGTTTTTT,CASSVGREVSTGELFF
TRBJ2-3,-,TRBV19,TRBD2,TGTGCCAGTAGTATACTAGCGGGACACACAGATACGCAGTATTTT,CASSILAGHTDTQYF
TRBJ2-1,-,TRBV6-6,TRBD2,TGTGCCAGCACCTCCGCGGCAGCGGGAGACTCGAATGAGCAGTTCTTC,CASTSAAAGDSNEQFF
TRBJ2-2,-,TRBV28,-,TGTGCCAGCACAGCCAATTGGCGGGGCGCGAACACCGGGGAGCTGTTTTTT,CASTANWRGANTGELFF
TRBJ2-6,-,TRBV19,-,TGTGCCAGCTCACAGGGTTGGTACTCTGGGGCCAACGTCCTGACTTTC,CASSQGWYSGANVLTF